This record concerns one T cell receptor (beta chain) sequence. Its antigen is not yet known. The input lacks base qualities; no much larger clone sits a single base away. TCRbeta CDR3 regions were amplified from genomic DNA using the immunoSEQ Assay, a bias-controlled multiplex PCR. The study's own analysis went as follows. Within the assay, amplification of reference gene primers was used to estimate how many nucleated cells each sample contained. Sequence reads were collapsed and filtered to measure the absolute abundance of every unique TCRbeta CDR3 rearrangement. For each sample, productive Simpson clonality was calculated as the square root of Simpson's diversity index across productive rearrangements. As stored in TCRdb, this immuneACCESS dataset retains in-frame rearrangements with V and J assigned. A fraction of the clones does not appear; measured against another copy, unresolved V genes explain less than half of the discrepancy, and the remainder lacks a known reason. The DNA was the basis for D and trimming; V, J and clone size are from that table. The sample has about 250,000 clones on record, 89% of them singletons. The top ten constitute approximately 4.3% of the sample.

This record belongs to a study of blood T cell repertoires in COVID-19 (TCRdb year 2020). About the investigation overall: Collaborator samples came from the United States, Italy and Spain and covered acute and convalescent phases of COVID-19. The material from the prospective study consisted of cDNA or gDNA derived from T cells, B-cell-depleted T cells, or PBMCs. The samples were drawn from two sources: the first 160 participants of the ongoing ImmuneRACE study, and 1,000 to 1,500 subjects contributed by 6 global collaborators. The repertoires were released in a freely available public database intended as a resource for research on the immune response to SARS-CoV-2. Where available, HLA class I and class II types were obtained from metadata supplied by the sample provider rather than from assay-based typing. Sample metadata almost always included a de-identified subject ID, COVID-19 status, age in years and sex. Subjects who had been exposed to COVID-19, were actively infected with it, or had recovered from it provided the deeply sampled blood TCRbeta repertoires that made up the dataset.

Broader findings and caveats from the paper: The amount of clinical and demographic metadata varied by source and participant and was provided uncurated.

In the prospective study, participants were roughly 18 to 89 years old, resided in about two dozen geographic areas of the United States, and were enrolled through a virtual design. Cohort assignment in the prospective study relied on participant-reported clinical history from a screening survey and a study questionnaire. Mobile phlebotomists in the prospective study collected whole blood, serum and a nasopharyngeal or oropharyngeal swab from every participant. Prospective study participants could optionally give additional blood draws and questionnaires over an approximately two-month period. Before DNA extraction, blood samples from the prospective study were shipped at room temperature or frozen. The clonotype originates from a young woman with acute COVID-19. The sequencing input was PBMCs or T cells enriched from blood (not recorded which).

The CDR3: CASSHPGQGLSEAFF. The nucleotide sequence is TGTGCCAGCAGTCACCCGGGACAGGGACTGTCTGAAGCTTTCTTT. Recombination joined TRBV5-5 with TRBJ1-1; 9 bases in the middle match TRBD1. Based on the germline V gene (reference sequence), the CDR1 and CDR2 sequences are SGHKS and YYEKEE. Its CDR3 holds 15 amino acids, cysteine through phenylalanine. Only the CDR3 DNA stays, 45 bases, in frame from base 1. Relative to germline, V is missing 5 bases and J is missing 6 bases, with 11 bases of the junction outside any gene match. Reference TRBV5-5 and TRBJ1-1 genes cover what lies past the CDR3, so the full variable domain is DAGVTQSPTHLIKTRGQQVTLRCSPISGHKSVSWYQQVLGQGPQFIFQYYEKEERGRGNFPDRFSARQFPNYSSELNVNALLLGDSALYLCASSHPGQGLSEAFFGQGTRLTVV.